What follows are 5 T cell receptor beta chains derived from one specimen sequenced in a study of blood T cell repertoires in COVID-19. Sequenced by immunoSEQ multiplex PCR; TCRdb stores in-frame clones only, minus some. The data hold about 74,000 clones, with approximately 84% observed a single time. The sequenced sample consisted of peripheral blood. Every receptor here comes from a man between 65 and 85 years old with acute or convalescent COVID-19.

V and J are TRBV7-9 and TRBJ2-7; 8 bases are shared with TRBD1. The CDR3 is 15 residues long. Germline V gene lookup returns CDR1 SEHNR and CDR2 FQNEAQ (reference sequence). After removal of 3 bases from V and 2 bases from J, the junction contained 6 bases not matched to a gene. CDR3 nucleotide sequence: TGTGCCAGCAGCTTCGGGGACAGGTTCACCTACGAGCAGTACTTC. Amino acid sequence: CASSFGDRFTYEQYF.

The chain's CDR3 is CASSQVRRAGELFF. DNA for the CDR3: TGTGCCAGCAGCCAGGTTCGGCGGGCCGGGGAGCTGTTTTTT. V gene TRBV3-1 (or the pseudogene TRBV3-2) combines with J gene TRBJ2-2; maybe TRBD2 (5 bases). Trimming left V 3 bases short and J 6 bases short, with 11 bases between. In germline, CDR1 is LGHDT, CDR2 YNNKEL (reference sequence). The CDR3 totals 14 residues.

This clone has just a few counts. J is TRBJ2-7 and V is TRBV7-8; D might be TRBD1 (6 bases). This CDR3 contains 15 residues. Trimming shortened V by 1 base and J by 2 bases, and 12 bases separated the two germline ends. From germline, CDR1 is SGHVS and CDR2 FQNEAQ. This chain's CDR3 is CASSLVSDRTYEQYF. As DNA, the CDR3 is TGTGCCAGCAGCTTAGTTTCCGACAGGACCTACGAGCAGTACTTC.

V gene TRBV4-1 combines with J gene TRBJ1-6; maybe TRBD1 (5 bases). V shed 4 bases and J shed 7 bases, with 14 bases lying between them. Germline assignment: CDR1 MGHRA and CDR2 YSYEKL. CDR3 length: 15 residues. The CDR3 loop is CASSRGEGYNSPLHF. CDR3 nucleotides: TGCGCCAGCAGCCGAGGGGAGGGGTACAATTCACCCCTCCACTTT.

This clone has a handful of counts. The rearrangement links TRBV19 to TRBJ2-1, with D possibly matching TRBD2 (6 bases). Deletions cut 10 bases from V and 4 bases from J, with 17 bases between. Germline lookup yields CDR1 LNHDA and CDR2 SQIVND (reference sequence). This CDR3 spans 14 amino acids. CDR3 sequence reads: CATEWGTAYNEQFF. CDR3 in DNA: TGTGCCACCGAATGGGGGACTGCTTACAATGAGCAGTTCTTC.